This T cell receptor beta chain was sequenced for a study of radiotherapy plus CTLA-4 blockade in lung cancer. Study-wide points: After radiotherapy and ipilimumab, tumor-derived clones expanded in peripheral blood.

TCRdb's copy holds only in-frame clones and misses some; the assay was immunoSEQ multiplex PCR. This table has tens of thousands of clones, about 90% appearing once. Patients with chemo-refractory metastatic non-small-cell lung cancer received focal radiation plus CTLA-4 blockade with ipilimumab. V lost 2 bases and J lost 6, with 5 bases in between. The CDR3 is 12 residues long. CDR1 is MNHEY, CDR2 SVGAGI, per germline. In its sample, this clone was seen once. Its antigen is still unknown. The chain uses TRBV6-5 and TRBJ2-1; D unresolved. The receptor's source is a human donor with non-small cell lung cancer who had a partial response to radiotherapy plus ipilimumab. The sequenced sample was peripheral blood, obtained from a patient treated with radiotherapy plus ipilimumab. CDR3 protein: CASSYRSNEQFF. The DNA for the CDR3 is TGTGCCAGCAGTTACCGTAGCAATGAGCAGTTCTTC.